Following are 21 T cell receptor beta chains from one sample sequenced in a study of cytomegalovirus exposure and HLA in healthy donors. Researchers ran the PCR with 60 Vbeta and 13 Jbeta primers. Some clones are missing from TCRdb's copy, which holds only in-frame ones; the method was immunoSEQ multiplex PCR. Altogether roughly 200,000 clones are present, around 78% being singletons, with the ten largest covering 1.5% to 2%. The sample was PBMCs. The source of these receptors is a young man in good health and CMV-seronegative.

The CDR3 loop is CASSKGHWNTEAFF. DNA for the CDR3: TGCGCCAGCAGCAAAGGACATTGGAACACTGAAGCTTTCTTT. The chain is built from TRBV5-1 and TRBJ1-1; D perhaps matches TRBD1 (5 bases). Germline CDR1 is SGHRS and CDR2 is YFSETQ. Between the trimmed V and J ends, which lost 4 bases and 1 base, there was a span of 11 bases. The CDR3 has 14 residues.

CDR3 region: CASSTGNTEAFF. DNA of the CDR3: TGTGCCAGCAGTACAGGGAACACTGAAGCTTTCTTT. The chain joins TRBV9 to TRBJ1-1; D may be TRBD1 (5 bases). Trimming removed 5 bases from V and 1 base from J, with 6 bases in between. CDR3 size: 12 residues. CDR1 is SGDLS and CDR2 is YYNGEE in the germline V gene.

V is TRBV7-2 and J is TRBJ1-5, with a possible D match to TRBD1 (6 bases). CDR3 length: 14 residues. V lost 5 bases and J lost 6, with 14 bases in between. CDR1 is SGHTA and CDR2 is FQGNSA in the germline V gene. The CDR3 region has the DNA TGTGCCAGCAGCCAACAGGGATCAAGTCAGCCCCAGCATTTT. This translates into CASSQQGSSQPQHF.

This rearrangement joins TRBV9 to TRBJ2-2; D gene unclear. The CDR3 extends over 14 amino acids. The V and J ends lost 0 bases and 6 bases respectively, with 9 bases between them. Germline CDR1 reads SGDLS; CDR2 reads YYNGEE. Here the CDR3 reads CASSVAQVSGELFF. As DNA, the CDR3 is TGTGCCAGCAGCGTAGCTCAGGTATCCGGGGAGCTGTTTTTT. The full variable domain, in which reference TRBV9 and TRBJ2-2 provide the parts outside the CDR3, is DSGVTQTPKHLITATGQRVTLRCSPRSGDLSVYWYQQSLDQGLQFLIQYYNGEERAKGNILERFSAQQFPDLHSELNLSSLELGDSALYFCASSVAQVSGELFFGEGSRLTVL.

This rearrangement joins TRBV7-9 to TRBJ2-7; TRBD1 matches at 10 bases. Germline values: CDR1 SEHNR, CDR2 FQNEAQ (reference sequence). The CDR3 runs 14 residues. The ends lost 5 bases at V and 7 bases at J; junction bases unmatched: 8. The CDR3: CASSPGTGVGEQYF. CDR3 DNA: TGTGCCAGCAGCCCCGGGACAGGGGTCGGGGAGCAGTACTTC.

V and J are TRBV28 and TRBJ1-1; 7 bases agree with TRBD1. The CDR3 spans 14 residues. Germline-derived CDR1 and CDR2 are MDHEN and SYDVKM. V shed 6 bases, J shed 2 bases, and the junction held 6 bases outside the gene matches. As DNA, the CDR3 is TGTGCCAGCAGGGAGGGGGCACCCAACACTGAAGCTTTCTTT. This gives the protein CASREGAPNTEAFF.

V and J are TRBV28 and TRBJ1-4; possible D gene TRBD1, 6 bases. This CDR3 region has 15 residues. The V gene lost 3 bases and the J gene lost 7 bases, with 15 bases spanning the gap. Germline V gene lookup returns CDR1 MDHEN and CDR2 SYDVKM. The CDR3 DNA reads TGTGCCAGCAGTTTTAGGGGGGGGCGCTTTGAAAAACTGTTTTTT. Protein product: CASSFRGGRFEKLFF.

This rearrangement joins TRBV5-4 to TRBJ2-3, with 7 bases aligning to TRBD2. V lost 3 bases and J lost 0; bases outside the gene matches: 7. The CDR3 extends over 16 amino acids. Germline-derived CDR1 and CDR2 are SGHNT and YYREEE (reference sequence). DNA of the CDR3: TGTGCCAGCAGCTCCGGGGGGTTTCCTAGCACAGATACGCAGTATTTT. Translated: CASSSGGFPSTDTQYF.

V is TRBV11-3 and J is TRBJ2-4; weak D call: TRBD2 (6 bases). V lost 3 bases to trimming and J lost 2 bases, with 8 bases between them. CDR3 length: 14 amino acids. Per the germline V gene, CDR1 is SGHNT and CDR2 is YENEEA. DNA of the CDR3: TGTGCCAGCAGCTTTAGCGGAACCAAAAACATTCAGTACTTC. It encodes CASSFSGTKNIQYF.

This chain connects TRBV5-1 to TRBJ1-1; no clear D. This CDR3 contains 14 residues. V gave up 0 bases and J gave up 4 bases, with 10 bases separating them. Germline CDR1 SGHRS, CDR2 YFSETQ. The CDR3 sequence: CASSLVGVGTEAFF. In DNA, the CDR3 is TGCGCCAGCAGCTTGGTCGGGGTCGGCACTGAAGCTTTCTTT.

The V and J genes are TRBV10-2 and TRBJ2-7, with D possibly TRBD1 on 7 matching bases. V shed 3 bases and J shed 2 bases, with 8 bases lying between them. This CDR3 region has 13 residues. Germline V CDR1 and CDR2: WSHSY, SAAADI. CDR3 bases: TGCGCCAGCAGTGACAGGGGGGCCTACGAGCAGTACTTC. Translating it yields CASSDRGAYEQYF.

The chain recombines TRBV28 with TRBJ2-7; no firm D call. The CDR3 spans 12 residues. Trimming removed 6 bases from V and 0 bases from J, with 6 bases in between. Germline CDR1 and CDR2: MDHEN and SYDVKM. CDR3 sequence: CASSPLSYEQYF. Here the CDR3 DNA reads TGTGCCAGCAGCCCCCTCTCCTACGAGCAGTACTTC.

The chain recombines TRBV7-3 with TRBJ2-1, with 9 bases lining up with TRBD2. The CDR3 has 16 amino acids. Per germline, CDR1 SGHTA and CDR2 FQGTGA. V gave up 5 bases and J gave up 4 bases; unmatched junction bases: 9. CDR3 protein: CASSPIGSGRYNEQFF. CDR3 DNA sequence: TGTGCCAGCAGCCCGATCGGTAGCGGGAGATACAATGAGCAGTTCTTC.

The J gene is TRBJ1-1, the V gene TRBV27; 8 nucleotides agree with TRBD1. V shed 6 bases and J 5 bases; nucleotides not matched to a gene: 8. The CDR3 consists of 14 residues. Germline V gene sequence: CDR1 MNHEY, CDR2 SMNVEV (reference sequence). The CDR3 reads CASRVTGVGTEAFF. CDR3 nucleotides: TGTGCCAGCAGAGTGACAGGGGTAGGAACTGAAGCTTTCTTT.

This chain joins TRBV9 and TRBJ2-7, with 11 bases identical to TRBD2. With V trimmed by 4 bases and J by 2 bases, 8 bases remained unmatched. Looked up from germline, CDR1 is SGDLS and CDR2 is YYNGEE. The CDR3 spans 16 residues. The CDR3 sequence is CASSLRGLADPYEQYF. The CDR3 region has the DNA TGTGCCAGCAGCCTGAGGGGACTAGCGGATCCCTACGAGCAGTACTTC. The whole variable domain, filled in from reference TRBV9 and TRBJ2-7, reads DSGVTQTPKHLITATGQRVTLRCSPRSGDLSVYWYQQSLDQGLQFLIQYYNGEERAKGNILERFSAQQFPDLHSELNLSSLELGDSALYFCASSLRGLADPYEQYFGPGTRLTVT.

The V call is TRBV11-2, the J call TRBJ2-5, with 7 bases fitting TRBD1. This CDR3 spans 17 amino acids. Germline CDR1 is SGHAT and CDR2 is FQNNGV. Unmatched junction bases numbered 14, after V lost 6 bases and J lost 1 base. This chain's CDR3 is CASSPQPGQPFQETQYF. The CDR3 DNA follows: TGTGCCAGCAGTCCCCAACCGGGACAGCCCTTCCAAGAGACCCAGTACTTC.

This chain links TRBV10-3 with TRBJ2-7; D call uncertain. V was cut by 5 bases and J by 2 bases, with 10 bases left in between. The CDR3 is 13 amino acids. Germline-derived CDR1 and CDR2 are ENHRY and SYGVKD. The DNA for the CDR3 is TGTGCCATCAGTCGTAGCACACCCTACGAGCAGTACTTC. This gives the protein CAISRSTPYEQYF.

About this clone: An end of the junction differs from the germline gene, which may be a read error. V and J are TRBV11-2 and TRBJ2-1; TRBD2 matches 13 bases. Germline assignment: CDR1 SGHAT and CDR2 FQNNGV. CDR3 length: 15 amino acids. CDR3 in DNA: TGTGCCAGCAGCTTCGGGACTAGCGGGAACAACGAGCAGTTCTTC. Encoded protein: CASSFGTSGNNEQFF. Drawing the rest from reference TRBV11-2 and TRBJ2-1, the complete variable domain is EAGVAQSPRYKIIEKRQSVAFWCNPISGHATLYWYQQILGQGPKLLIQFQNNGVVDDSQLPKDRFSAERLKGVDSTLKIQPAKLEDSAVYLCASSFGTSGNNEQFFGPGTRLTVL.

V and J are TRBV10-3 and TRBJ2-5; TRBD1 agrees at 8 bases. This CDR3 spans 12 amino acids. The V gene's germline CDR1 is ENHRY and CDR2 SYGVKD. V dropped 6 bases and J dropped 5; count of bases not matched to a gene: 2. The CDR3 region is CAISTGGETQYF. As DNA, the CDR3 is TGTGCCATCAGCACAGGGGGGGAGACCCAGTACTTC.

The V and J genes are TRBV11-2 and TRBJ1-2; 7 bases line up with TRBD1. This CDR3 region has 14 residues. Per the germline V gene, CDR1 is SGHAT and CDR2 is FQNNGV. The junction had 5 bases not matched to a gene; V was cut back by 0 bases and J by 7 bases. CDR3 residues: CASSLEGGVRGYTF. The CDR3 DNA follows: TGTGCCAGCAGCTTAGAAGGGGGCGTTCGTGGCTACACCTTC.

This sequence joins TRBV5-5 and TRBJ2-2; D is possibly TRBD2 (5 bases). The germline V gene has CDR1 SGHKS and CDR2 YYEKEE (reference sequence). The V end was cut by 4 bases, the J end by 1 base, with 8 bases between. This CDR3 is 14 amino acids long. CDR3: CASSPRGNTGELFF. DNA of the CDR3: TGTGCCAGCAGCCCTCGGGGGAACACCGGGGAGCTGTTTTTT. Variable domain in full (rest from reference TRBV5-5 and TRBJ2-2): DAGVTQSPTHLIKTRGQQVTLRCSPISGHKSVSWYQQVLGQGPQFIFQYYEKEERGRGNFPDRFSARQFPNYSSELNVNALLLGDSALYLCASSPRGNTGELFFGEGSRLTVL.